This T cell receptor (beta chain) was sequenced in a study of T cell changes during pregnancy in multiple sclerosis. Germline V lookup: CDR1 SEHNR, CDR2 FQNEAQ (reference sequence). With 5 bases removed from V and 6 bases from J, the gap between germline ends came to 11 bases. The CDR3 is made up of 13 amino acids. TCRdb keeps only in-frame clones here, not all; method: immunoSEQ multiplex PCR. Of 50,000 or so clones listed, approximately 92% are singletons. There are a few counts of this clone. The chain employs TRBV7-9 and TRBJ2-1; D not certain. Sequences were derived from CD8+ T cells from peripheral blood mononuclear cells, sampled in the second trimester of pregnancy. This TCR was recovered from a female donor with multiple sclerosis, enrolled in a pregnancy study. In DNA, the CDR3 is TGTGCCAGCAGCCCAGTCTCGATCAATGAGCAGTTCTTC. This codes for CASSPVSINEQFF.